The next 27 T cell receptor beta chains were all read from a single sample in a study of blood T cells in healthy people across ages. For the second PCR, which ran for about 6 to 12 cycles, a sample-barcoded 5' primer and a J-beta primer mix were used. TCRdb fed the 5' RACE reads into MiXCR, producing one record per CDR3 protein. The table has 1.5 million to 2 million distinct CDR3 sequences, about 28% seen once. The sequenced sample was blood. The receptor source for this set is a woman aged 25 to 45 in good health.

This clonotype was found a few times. The CDR3 DNA reads TGCAGTGCTAGAGCGGGGGGACAGGGGGCTGGCTACGAGCAGTACTTC. This codes for CSARAGGQGAGYEQYF. This sequence joins TRBV20-1 and TRBJ2-7, with 12 bases fitting TRBD1. Germline V gives CDR1 DFQATT, CDR2 SNEGSKA (reference sequence). This CDR3 comprises 16 residues. The V and J ends lost 1 base and 3 bases, in that order; junction bases with no gene match: 7.

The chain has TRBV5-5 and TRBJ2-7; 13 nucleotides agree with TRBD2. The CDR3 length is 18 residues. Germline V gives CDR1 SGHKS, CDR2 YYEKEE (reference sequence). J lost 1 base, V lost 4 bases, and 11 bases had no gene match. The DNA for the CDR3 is TGTGCCAGCAGCGAGGAACTACGGACTAGCGGGGGATCCTACGAGCAGTACTTC. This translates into CASSEELRTSGGSYEQYF.

The CDR3 loop reads CASSFILDYGYTF. CDR3 sequence (DNA): TGTGCCAGCAGCTTCATTCTCGACTATGGCTACACCTTC. The genes are TRBV7-2 and TRBJ1-2; D is undetermined. CDR1 is SGHTA, CDR2 FQGNSA, per germline. CDR3 length equals 13 residues. V lost 3 bases and J 3 bases, leaving 8 bases between the germline ends.

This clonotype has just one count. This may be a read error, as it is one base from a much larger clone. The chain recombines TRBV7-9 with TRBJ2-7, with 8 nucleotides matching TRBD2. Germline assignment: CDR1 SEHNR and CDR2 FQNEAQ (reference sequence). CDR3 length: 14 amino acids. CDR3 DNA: TGTGCCGGCAGCTCCCTAGCGGGCAACTACGAGCAGTACTTC. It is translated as CAGSSLAGNYEQYF.

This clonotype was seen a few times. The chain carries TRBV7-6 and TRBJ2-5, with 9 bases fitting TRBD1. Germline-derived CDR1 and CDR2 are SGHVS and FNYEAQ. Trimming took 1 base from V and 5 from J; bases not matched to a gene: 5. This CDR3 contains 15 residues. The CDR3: CASSLGTGVRETQYF. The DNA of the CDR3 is TGTGCCAGCAGCTTAGGGACAGGGGTACGGGAGACCCAGTACTTC. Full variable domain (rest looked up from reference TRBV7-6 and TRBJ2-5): GAGVSQSPRYKVTKRGQDVALRCDPISGHVSLYWYRQALGQGPEFLTYFNYEAQQDKSGLPNDRFSAERPEGSISTLTIQRTEQRDSAMYRCASSLGTGVRETQYFGPGTRLLVL.

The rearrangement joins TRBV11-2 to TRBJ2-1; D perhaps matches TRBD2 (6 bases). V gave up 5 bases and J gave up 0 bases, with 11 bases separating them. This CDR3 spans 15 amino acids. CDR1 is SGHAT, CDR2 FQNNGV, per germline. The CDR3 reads CASSQRASSYNEQFF. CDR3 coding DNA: TGTGCCAGCAGCCAGCGGGCGAGCTCCTACAATGAGCAGTTCTTC.

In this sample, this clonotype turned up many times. The CDR3 here is CASSLAQGYQPQHF. The CDR3 region has the DNA TGTGCCAGCAGTTTAGCTCAGGGCTATCAGCCCCAGCATTTT. This rearrangement joins TRBV12-3 or TRBV12-4 to TRBJ1-5, with D perhaps TRBD1 (5 bases). Trimming took 0 bases from V and 5 from J, leaving 8 bases between them. The CDR3 runs to 14 residues.

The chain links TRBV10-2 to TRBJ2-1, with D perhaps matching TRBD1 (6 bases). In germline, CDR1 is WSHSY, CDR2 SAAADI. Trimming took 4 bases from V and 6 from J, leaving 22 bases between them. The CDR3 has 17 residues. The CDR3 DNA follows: TGCGCCAGCAGTGTTTTTAGGAATTATCAGGGGAGCAATGAGCAGTTCTTC. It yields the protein CASSVFRNYQGSNEQFF.

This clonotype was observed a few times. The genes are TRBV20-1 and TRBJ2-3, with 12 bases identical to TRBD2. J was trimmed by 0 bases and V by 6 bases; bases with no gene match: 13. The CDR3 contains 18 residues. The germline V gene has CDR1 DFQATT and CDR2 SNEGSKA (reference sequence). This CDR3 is CSATGALAGGQSTDTQYF. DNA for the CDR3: TGCAGTGCCACCGGGGCGCTAGCGGGAGGGCAAAGCACAGATACGCAGTATTTT.

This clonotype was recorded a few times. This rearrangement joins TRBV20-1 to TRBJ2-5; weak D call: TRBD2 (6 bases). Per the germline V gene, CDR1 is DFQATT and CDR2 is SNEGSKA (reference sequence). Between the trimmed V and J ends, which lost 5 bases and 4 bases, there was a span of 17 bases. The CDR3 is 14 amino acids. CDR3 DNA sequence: TGCAGTGCTGGGCTGGGACTCGGGTTAGAGACCCAGTACTTC. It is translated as CSAGLGLGLETQYF.

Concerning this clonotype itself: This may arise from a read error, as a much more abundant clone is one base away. Here the CDR3 DNA reads TGCGCCAGCAGCCACCTAGCGGGAGGGCTGGGTGAGCGGTTCTTC. It specifies CASSHLAGGLGERFF. The rearrangement joins TRBV5-1 to TRBJ2-1; 12 bases match TRBD2. Per germline, CDR1 SGHRS and CDR2 YFSETQ. The CDR3 is 15 residues long.

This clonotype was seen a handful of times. The CDR3 coding sequence is TGTGCCAGCAGTTTATATTGGAGGGACAATGAAAAACTGTTTTTT. Its translation is CASSLYWRDNEKLFF. The J gene is TRBJ1-4, the V gene TRBV27; maybe TRBD1 (5 bases). The CDR3 loop spans 15 amino acids. Germline CDR1 reads MNHEY; CDR2 reads SMNVEV (reference sequence). V lost 1 base and J 5 bases, leaving 11 bases between the germline ends.

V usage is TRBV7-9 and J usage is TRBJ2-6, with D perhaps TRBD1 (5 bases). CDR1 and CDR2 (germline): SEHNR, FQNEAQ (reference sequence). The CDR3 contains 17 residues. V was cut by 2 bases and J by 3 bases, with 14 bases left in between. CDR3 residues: CASSLKLGVVGANVLTF. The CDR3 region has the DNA TGTGCCAGCAGCTTAAAGTTAGGGGTGGTTGGGGCCAACGTCCTGACTTTC.

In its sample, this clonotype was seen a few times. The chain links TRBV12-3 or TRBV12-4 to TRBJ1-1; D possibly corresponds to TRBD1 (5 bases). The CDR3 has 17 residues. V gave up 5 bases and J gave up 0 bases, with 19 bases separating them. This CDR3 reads CASSKRAGRSMNTEAFF. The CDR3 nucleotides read TGTGCCAGCAGTAAACGAGCAGGGAGGTCCATGAACACTGAAGCTTTCTTT.

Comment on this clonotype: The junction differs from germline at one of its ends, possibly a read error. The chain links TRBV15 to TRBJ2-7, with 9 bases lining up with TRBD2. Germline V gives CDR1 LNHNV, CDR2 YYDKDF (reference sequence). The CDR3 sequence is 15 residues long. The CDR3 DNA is TGTGTCACCAGCAGAGCGGGAGGCCAAAACTACGAGCAGTACTTC. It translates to CVTSRAGGQNYEQYF. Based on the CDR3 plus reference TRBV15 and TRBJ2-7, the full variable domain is DAMVIQNPRYQVTQFGKPVTLSCSQTLNHNVMYWYQQKSSQAPKLLFHYYDKDFNNEADTPDNFQSRRPNTSFCFLDIRSPGLGDTAMYLCVTSRAGGQNYEQYFGPGTRLTVT.

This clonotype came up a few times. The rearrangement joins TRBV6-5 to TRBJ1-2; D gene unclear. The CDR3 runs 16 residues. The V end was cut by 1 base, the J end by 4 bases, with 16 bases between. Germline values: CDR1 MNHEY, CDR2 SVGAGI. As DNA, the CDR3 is TGTGCCAGCAGTTACTTTATTGCTACAGAGTTCTATGGCTACACCTTC. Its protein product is CASSYFIATEFYGYTF.

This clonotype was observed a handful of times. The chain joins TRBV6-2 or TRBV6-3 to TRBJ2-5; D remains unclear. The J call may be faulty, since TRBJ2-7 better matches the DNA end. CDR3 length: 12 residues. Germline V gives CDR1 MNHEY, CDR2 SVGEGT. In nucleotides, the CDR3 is TGTGCCAGCAGTTACGTCCGTTACGAGCAGTACTTC. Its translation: CASSYVRYEQYF.

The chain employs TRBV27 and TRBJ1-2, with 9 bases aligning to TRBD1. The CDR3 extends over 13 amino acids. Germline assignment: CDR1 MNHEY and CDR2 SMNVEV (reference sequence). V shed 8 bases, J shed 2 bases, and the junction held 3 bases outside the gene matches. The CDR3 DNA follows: TGTGCCAGCGGACAGGGGCCCAACTATGGCTACACCTTC. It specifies CASGQGPNYGYTF.

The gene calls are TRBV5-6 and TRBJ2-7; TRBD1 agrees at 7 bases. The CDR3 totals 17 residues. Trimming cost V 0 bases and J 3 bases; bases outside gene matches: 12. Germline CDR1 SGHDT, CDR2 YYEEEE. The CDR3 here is CASSLGQGASACYEQYF. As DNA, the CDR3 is TGTGCCAGCAGCTTGGGACAGGGAGCGTCCGCCTGCTACGAGCAGTACTTC.

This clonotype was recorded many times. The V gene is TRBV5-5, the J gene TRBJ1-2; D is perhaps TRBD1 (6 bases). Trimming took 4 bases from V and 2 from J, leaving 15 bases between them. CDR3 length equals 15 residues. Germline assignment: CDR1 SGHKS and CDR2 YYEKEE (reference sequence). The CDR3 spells CASSQTGTPNYGYTF. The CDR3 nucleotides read TGTGCCAGCAGCCAAACCGGGACACCAAACTATGGCTACACCTTC.

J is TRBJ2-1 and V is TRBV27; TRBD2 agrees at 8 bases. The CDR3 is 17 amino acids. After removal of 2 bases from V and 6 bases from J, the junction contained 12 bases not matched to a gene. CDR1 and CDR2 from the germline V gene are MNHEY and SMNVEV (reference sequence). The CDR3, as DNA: TGTGCCAGCAGTTTAACGTATCCATCCGGGAGGGGCAATGAGCAGTTCTTC. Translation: CASSLTYPSGRGNEQFF.

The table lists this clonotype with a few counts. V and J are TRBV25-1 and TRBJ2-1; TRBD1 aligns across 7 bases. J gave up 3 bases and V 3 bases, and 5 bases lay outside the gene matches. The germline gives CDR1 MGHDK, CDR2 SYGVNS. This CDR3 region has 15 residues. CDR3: CASSEPGQIYNEQFF. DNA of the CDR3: TGTGCCAGCAGTGAGCCGGGACAGATCTACAATGAGCAGTTCTTC.

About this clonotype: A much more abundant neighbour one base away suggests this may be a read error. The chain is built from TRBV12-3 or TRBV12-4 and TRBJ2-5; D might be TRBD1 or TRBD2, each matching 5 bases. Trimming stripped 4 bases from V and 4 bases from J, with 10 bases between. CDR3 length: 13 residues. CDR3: CASSSGAAETQYF. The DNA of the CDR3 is TGTGCCAGCAGTTCCGGGGCAGCAGAGACCCAGTACTTC.

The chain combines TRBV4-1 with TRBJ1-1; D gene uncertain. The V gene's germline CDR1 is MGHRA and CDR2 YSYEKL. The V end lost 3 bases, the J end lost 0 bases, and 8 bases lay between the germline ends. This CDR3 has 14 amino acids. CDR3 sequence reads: CASSHPGLNTEAFF. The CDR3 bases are TGCGCCAGCAGCCACCCCGGACTGAACACTGAAGCTTTCTTT.

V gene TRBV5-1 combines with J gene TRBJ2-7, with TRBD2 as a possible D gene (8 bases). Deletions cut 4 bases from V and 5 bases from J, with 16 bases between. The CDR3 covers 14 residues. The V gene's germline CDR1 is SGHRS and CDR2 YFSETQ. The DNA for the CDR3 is TGCGCCAGCAGCCCCCGGGAGGGGGCGAACGAGCAGTACTTC. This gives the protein CASSPREGANEQYF. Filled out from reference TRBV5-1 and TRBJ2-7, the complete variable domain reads KAGVTQTPRYLIKTRGQQVTLSCSPISGHRSVSWYQQTPGQGLQFLFEYFSETQRNKGNFPGRFSGRQFSNSRSEMNVSTLELGDSALYLCASSPREGANEQYFGPGTRLTVT.

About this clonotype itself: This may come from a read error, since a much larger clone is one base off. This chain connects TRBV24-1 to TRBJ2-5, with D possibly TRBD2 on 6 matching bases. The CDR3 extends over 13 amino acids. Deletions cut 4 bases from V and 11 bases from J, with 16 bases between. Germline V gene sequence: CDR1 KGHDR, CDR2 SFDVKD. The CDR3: CATSDGGYNEQYF. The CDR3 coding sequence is TGTGCCACCAGTGACGGAGGGTACAATGAGCAGTACTTC.

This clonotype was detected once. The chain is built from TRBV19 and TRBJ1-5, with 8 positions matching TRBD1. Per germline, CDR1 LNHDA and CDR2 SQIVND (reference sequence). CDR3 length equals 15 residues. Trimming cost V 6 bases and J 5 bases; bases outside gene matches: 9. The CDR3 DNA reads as TGTGCCAGTAGGGGATCCGGACAGGGCGATCAGCCCCAGCATTTT. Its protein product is CASRGSGQGDQPQHF.